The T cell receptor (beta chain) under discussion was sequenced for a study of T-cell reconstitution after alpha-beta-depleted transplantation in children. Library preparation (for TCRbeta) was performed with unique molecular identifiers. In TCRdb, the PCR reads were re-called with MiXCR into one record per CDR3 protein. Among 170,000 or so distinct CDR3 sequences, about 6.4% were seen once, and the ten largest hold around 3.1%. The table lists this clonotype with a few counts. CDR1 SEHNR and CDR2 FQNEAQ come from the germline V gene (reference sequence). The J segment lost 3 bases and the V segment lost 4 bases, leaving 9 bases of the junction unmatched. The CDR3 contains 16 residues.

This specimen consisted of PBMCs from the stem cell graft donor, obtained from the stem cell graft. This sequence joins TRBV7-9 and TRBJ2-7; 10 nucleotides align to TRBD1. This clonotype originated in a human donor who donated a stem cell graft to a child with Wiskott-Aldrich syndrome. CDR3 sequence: CASSYTPGQGLYEQYF. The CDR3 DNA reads TGTGCCAGCAGCTATACTCCGGGACAGGGGCTCTACGAGCAGTACTTC. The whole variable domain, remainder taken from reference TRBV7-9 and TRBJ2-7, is DTGVSQNPRHKITKRGQNVTFRCDPISEHNRLYWYRQTLGQGPEFLTYFQNEAQLEKSRLLSDRFSAERPKGSFSTLEIQRTEQGDSAMYLCASSYTPGQGLYEQYFGPGTRLTVT.